This T cell receptor beta chain was profiled in a study of blood T cell repertoires in COVID-19. Ages ranged from about 18 to 89 years, with residence in 24 US areas. The germline V gene has CDR1 SGHTA and CDR2 FQGNSA. The CDR3 contains 13 residues. V lost 2 bases and J 6 bases, leaving 11 bases between the germline ends. Method: immunoSEQ multiplex PCR; TCRdb's copy keeps in-frame clones and lacks some. The sample has some 500,000 clones; approximately 88% are singletons. The genes are TRBV7-2 and TRBJ2-7; a weak D match, TRBD2 (6 bases). The TCR originated in a middle-aged woman who had recovered from COVID-19. The sequencing sample was made of PBMCs or T cells enriched from blood (not recorded which). The CDR3 DNA reads TGTGCCAGCAGCTTACAGGGCGGGGCCGAGCAGTACTTC. The encoded protein is CASSLQGGAEQYF.